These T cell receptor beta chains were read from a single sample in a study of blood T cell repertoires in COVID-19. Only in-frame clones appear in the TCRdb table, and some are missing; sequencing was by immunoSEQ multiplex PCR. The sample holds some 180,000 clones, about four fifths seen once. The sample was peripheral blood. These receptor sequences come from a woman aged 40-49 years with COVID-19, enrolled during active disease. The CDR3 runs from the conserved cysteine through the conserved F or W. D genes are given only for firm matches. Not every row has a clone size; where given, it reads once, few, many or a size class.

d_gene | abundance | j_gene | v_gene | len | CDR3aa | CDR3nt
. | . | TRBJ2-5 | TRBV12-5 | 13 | CASGSGVQETQYF | TGTGCTAGTGGTTCGGGGGTCCAAGAGACCCAGTACTTC
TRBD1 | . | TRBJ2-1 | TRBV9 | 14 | CASSSRTGGNEQFF | TGTGCCAGCAGCTCTCGGACAGGGGGGAATGAGCAGTTCTTC
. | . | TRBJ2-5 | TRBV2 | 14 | CASSGWTDLETQYF | TGTGCCAGCAGTGGTTGGACTGATCTTGAGACCCAGTACTTC
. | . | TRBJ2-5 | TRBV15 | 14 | CATRPQRQQETQYF | TGTGCCACCAGACCCCAAAGACAGCAAGAGACCCAGTACTTC
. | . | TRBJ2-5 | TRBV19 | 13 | CASRMGQGETQYF | TGTGCCAGTAGAATGGGACAAGGCGAGACCCAGTACTTC
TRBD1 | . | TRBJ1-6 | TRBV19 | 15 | CASSVDRGYNSPLHF | TGTGCCAGTAGTGTCGACAGGGGCTATAATTCACCCCTCCACTTT
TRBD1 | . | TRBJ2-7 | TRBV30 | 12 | CAWMTGVREQYF | TGTGCCTGGATGACAGGGGTAAGGGAGCAGTACTTC
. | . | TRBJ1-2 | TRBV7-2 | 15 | CASSLLSRSRAGYTF | TGTGCCAGCAGCTTATTATCACGGTCGCGAGCGGGCTACACCTTC
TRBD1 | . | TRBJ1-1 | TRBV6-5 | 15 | CASSYYASRGTEAFF | TGTGCCAGCAGTTACTATGCCAGCAGGGGGACTGAAGCTTTCTTT
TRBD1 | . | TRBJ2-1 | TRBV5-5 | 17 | CASSLGSTGSLYNEQFF | TGTGCCAGCAGCTTGGGGTCGACAGGGAGTCTCTACAATGAGCAGTTCTTC
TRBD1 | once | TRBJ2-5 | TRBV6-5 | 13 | CASRPTGLETQYF | TGTGCCAGCAGACCGACAGGGTTGGAGACCCAGTACTTC
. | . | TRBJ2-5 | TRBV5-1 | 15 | CASSQITGRGETQYF | TGCGCCAGCAGCCAGATAACAGGGAGGGGAGAGACCCAGTACTTC
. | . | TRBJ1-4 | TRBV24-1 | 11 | CATSDLGRLFF | TGTGCCACCAGTGATTTGGGCAGATTGTTTTTT
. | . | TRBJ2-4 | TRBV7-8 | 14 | CASSVGQPKNIQYF | TGTGCCAGCAGCGTGGGACAACCCAAAAACATTCAGTACTTC
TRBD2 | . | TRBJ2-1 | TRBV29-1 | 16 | CSVEGLADLSVNEQFF | TGCAGCGTTGAGGGACTAGCGGATTTGTCCGTCAATGAGCAGTTCTTC
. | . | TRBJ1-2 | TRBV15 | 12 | CATSLVGGGYTF | TGTGCCACCAGCCTCGTCGGAGGTGGCTACACCTTC
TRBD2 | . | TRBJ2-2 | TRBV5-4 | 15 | CASSPGRVGTGELFF | TGTGCCAGCAGCCCGGGGAGGGTAGGCACCGGGGAGCTGTTTTTT
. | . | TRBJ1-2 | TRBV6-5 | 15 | CASSYSNRPIYGYTF | TGTGCCAGCAGTTACTCGAACAGGCCGATCTATGGCTACACCTTC
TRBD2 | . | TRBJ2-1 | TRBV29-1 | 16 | CSVRGEGTSGYNEQFF | TGCAGCGTTCGCGGGGAGGGAACTAGCGGTTACAATGAGCAGTTCTTC
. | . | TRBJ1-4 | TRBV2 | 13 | CASSRDSFEKLFF | TGTGCCAGCAGCAGGGATTCGTTTGAAAAACTGTTTTTT
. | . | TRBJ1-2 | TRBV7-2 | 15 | CASSLGGGVGYGYTF | TGTGCCAGCAGCTTGGGGGGAGGGGTCGGTTATGGCTACACCTTC
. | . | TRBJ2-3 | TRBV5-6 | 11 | CASSFRSTQYF | TGTGCCAGCAGCTTCAGGTCTACGCAGTATTTT
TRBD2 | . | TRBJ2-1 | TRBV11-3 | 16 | CASSLESGRGNNEQFF | TGTGCCAGCAGCTTAGAAAGCGGGAGGGGAAACAATGAGCAGTTCTTC
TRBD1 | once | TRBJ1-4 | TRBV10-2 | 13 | CASKGQGSEKLFF | TGCGCCAGCAAAGGACAGGGTAGTGAAAAACTGTTTTTT
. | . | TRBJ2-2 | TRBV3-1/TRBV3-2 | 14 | CASSQEEETGELFF | TGTGCCAGCAGTCAGGAGGAGGAAACCGGGGAGCTGTTTTTT
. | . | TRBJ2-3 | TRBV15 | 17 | CATSRDLPGVSTDTQYF | TGTGCCACCAGCAGAGATCTTCCAGGGGTGTCAACAGATACGCAGTATTTT
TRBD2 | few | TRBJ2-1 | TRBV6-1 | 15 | CASSEYSGRAVEQFF | TGTGCCAGCAGTGAATATAGCGGGAGGGCAGTTGAGCAGTTCTTC
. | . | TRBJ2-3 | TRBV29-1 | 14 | CSVDGLENTDTQYF | TGCAGCGTTGATGGGCTGGAAAACACAGATACGCAGTATTTT
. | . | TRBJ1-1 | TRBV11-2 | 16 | CASSWAFGGGNTEAFF | TGTGCCAGCAGCTGGGCCTTCGGGGGGGGGAACACTGAAGCTTTCTTT
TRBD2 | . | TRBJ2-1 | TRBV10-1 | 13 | CASSAGGDNEQFF | TGCGCCAGCAGTGCGGGGGGGGACAATGAGCAGTTCTTC
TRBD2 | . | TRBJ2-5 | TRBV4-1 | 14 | CASSQVGGEETQYF | TGCGCCAGCAGCCAAGTCGGGGGGGAAGAGACCCAGTACTTC
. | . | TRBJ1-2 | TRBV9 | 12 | CASFSSGYGYTF | TGTGCCAGCTTCTCCAGCGGGTATGGCTACACCTTC
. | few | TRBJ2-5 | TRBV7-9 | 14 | CASSFRTDQETQYF | TGTGCCAGCAGCTTCCGGACAGACCAAGAGACCCAGTACTTC
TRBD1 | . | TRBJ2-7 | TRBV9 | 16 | CASSVGPRDRGYEQYF | TGTGCCAGCAGCGTAGGCCCCCGGGACAGGGGCTACGAGCAGTACTTC
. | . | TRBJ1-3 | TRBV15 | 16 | CATSRGGSLSGNTIYF | TGTGCCACCAGCAGAGGAGGGAGTCTCTCTGGAAACACCATATATTTT
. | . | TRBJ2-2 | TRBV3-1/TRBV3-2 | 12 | CASSLRAGELFF | TGTGCCAGCAGTCTACGGGCCGGGGAGCTGTTTTTT
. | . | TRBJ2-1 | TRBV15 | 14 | CATSRDRGIYEQFF | TGTGCCACCAGCAGAGATCGGGGGATCTATGAGCAGTTCTTC
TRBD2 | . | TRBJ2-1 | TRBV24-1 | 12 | CATRGGSNEQFF | TGTGCCACCAGGGGCGGGAGCAATGAGCAGTTCTTC
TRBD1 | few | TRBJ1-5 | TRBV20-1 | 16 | CSASPYDRGLNQPQHF | TGCAGTGCTAGTCCTTATGACAGGGGCCTCAATCAGCCCCAGCATTTT
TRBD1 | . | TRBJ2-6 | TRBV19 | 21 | CASSPNGQGLHSRSGANVLTF | TGTGCCAGTAGTCCGAATGGACAGGGGCTCCACTCCAGGTCTGGGGCCAACGTCCTGACTTTC
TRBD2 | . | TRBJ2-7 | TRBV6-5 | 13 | CASSKGLPEKQYF | TGTGCCAGCAGCAAGGGACTACCTGAGAAGCAGTACTTC
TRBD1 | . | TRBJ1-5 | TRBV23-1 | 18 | CASSHTAGTVNSNQPQHF | TGCGCCAGCAGTCACACAGCCGGGACAGTTAATAGCAATCAGCCCCAGCATTTT
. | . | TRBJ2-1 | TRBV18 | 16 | CASSPLTRSSYNEQFF | TGTGCCAGCTCACCACTAACTCGTAGCTCCTACAATGAGCAGTTCTTC
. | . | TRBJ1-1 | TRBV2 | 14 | CASSVIQGNTEAFF | TGTGCCAGCAGTGTTATTCAGGGGAACACTGAAGCTTTCTTT
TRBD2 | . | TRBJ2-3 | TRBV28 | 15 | CASSLSGGGTDTQYF | TGTGCCAGCAGTTTATCCGGGGGGGGCACAGATACGCAGTATTTT
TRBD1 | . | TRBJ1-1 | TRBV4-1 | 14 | CASSQAGGWTEAFF | TGCGCCAGCAGCCAAGCAGGGGGCTGGACTGAAGCTTTCTTT
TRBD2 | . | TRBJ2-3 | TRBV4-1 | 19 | CASSQPGLAGGRGTDTQYF | TGCGCCAGCAGCCAACCGGGACTAGCGGGAGGACGCGGCACAGATACGCAGTATTTT
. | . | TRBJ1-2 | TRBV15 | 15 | CATSREREGGYGYTF | TGTGCCACCAGCAGAGAAAGGGAAGGAGGCTATGGCTACACCTTC
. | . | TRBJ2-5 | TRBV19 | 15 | CASSPNLVEGETQYF | TGTGCCAGTAGTCCCAACTTAGTGGAGGGGGAGACCCAGTACTTC
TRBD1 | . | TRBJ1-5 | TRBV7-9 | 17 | CASSLAGTGGSNQPQHF | TGTGCCAGCAGCTTAGCGGGGACAGGAGGCAGCAATCAGCCCCAGCATTTT
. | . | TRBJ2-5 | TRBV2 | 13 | CASSEGSLPNNYF | TGTGCCAGCAGTGAGGGCAGTCTGCCGAACAATTACTTC
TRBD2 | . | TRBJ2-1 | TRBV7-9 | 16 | CASSRPRGGTSGGQFF | TGTGCCAGCAGCAGACCCCGGGGGGGCACCTCGGGAGGGCAGTTCTTC
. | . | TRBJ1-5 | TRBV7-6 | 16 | CASSLNSRQPYQPQHF | TGTGCCAGCAGCTTAAATTCCCGACAGCCCTATCAGCCCCAGCATTTT
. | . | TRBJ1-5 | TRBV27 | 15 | CASSLGGFSNQPQHF | TGTGCCAGCAGTTTGGGGGGGTTTAGCAATCAGCCCCAGCATTTT